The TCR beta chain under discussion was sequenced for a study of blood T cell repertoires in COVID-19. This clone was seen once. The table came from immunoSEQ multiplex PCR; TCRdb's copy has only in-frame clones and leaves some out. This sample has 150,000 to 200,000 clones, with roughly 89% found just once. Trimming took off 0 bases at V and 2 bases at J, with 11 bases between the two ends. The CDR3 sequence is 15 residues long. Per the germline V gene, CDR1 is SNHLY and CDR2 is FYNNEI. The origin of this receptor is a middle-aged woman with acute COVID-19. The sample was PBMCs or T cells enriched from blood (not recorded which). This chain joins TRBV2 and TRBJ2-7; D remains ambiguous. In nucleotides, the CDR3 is TGTGCCAGCAGTGAAGCCTACTCCTTAGCCTACGAGCAGTACTTC. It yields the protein CASSEAYSLAYEQYF.